This T cell receptor beta chain is drawn from a study of shared clonotypes between healthy human individuals. Overall study results and limits: Measured sharing among donors was expected to vary with sequencing depth.

Deletions cut 5 bases from V and 2 bases from J, with 13 bases between. The CDR3 is made up of 15 amino acids. Germline V gene lookup returns CDR1 SGHVS and CDR2 FQNEAQ. This clone was recorded once. Antigen: not known. Sequenced by immunoSEQ multiplex PCR; TCRdb stores in-frame clones only, minus some. The sample includes some 2.4 million clones, under 95% seen only once; the top ten take more than 0.35%. The sequence derives from a man aged 18-30 years in good health. Some clones in this sample may be carry-over from other donors' samples. The sample was naive CD4+ T cells from PBMCs. Stated subset: CD45RA+ positively selected. The gene calls are TRBV7-8 and TRBJ1-3, with D perhaps matching TRBD1 (5 bases). CDR3: CASSTTGDPGNTIYF. As DNA, the CDR3 is TGTGCCAGCAGCACCACAGGTGATCCTGGAAACACCATATATTTT.